One and the same sample provided the 3 T cell receptor beta chains below, sequenced in a study of CD8+CD57+ T cells in acquired aplastic anemia. Sequenced patients had shown CD8+CD57+ cell expansion by flow cytometry. Genomic DNA acted as the template from which TCR beta VDJ combination and CDR3 sequence profiling were carried out. MiXCR, applied by TCRdb to the reads, yields one record per CDR3 protein. The sample lists roughly 280,000 distinct CDR3 sequences, under 60% occurring once. Specimen: sorted CD4+, CD8+, or CD8+CD57+ T cells (not recorded which) from PBMCs. The receptors were gathered from a human donor with aplastic anemia.

The rearrangement uses TRBV24-1 and TRBJ1-5; D gene uncertain. The CDR3 loop spans 15 amino acids. The germline CDR1 and CDR2 sequences are KGHDR and SFDVKD. With 1 base removed from V and 2 bases from J, the gap between germline ends came to 8 bases. The CDR3 loop is CATSDFRPRNQPQHF. DNA for the CDR3: TGTGCCACCAGTGATTTTAGGCCGCGCAATCAGCCCCAGCATTTT.

This clonotype was observed at least ten times. The rearrangement joins TRBV7-2 to TRBJ2-2; no clear D gene. In germline, CDR1 is SGHTA, CDR2 FQGNSA. V dropped 3 bases and J dropped 7 bases, with 12 bases sitting between them. The CDR3 covers 14 residues. CDR3 nucleotide sequence: TGTGCCAGCAGCTTTCTAAGAAGCGTCGGGGAGCTGTTTTTT. Translation: CASSFLRSVGELFF.

V is TRBV9 and J is TRBJ2-1; D gene ambiguous. Trimming stripped 1 base from V and 0 bases from J, with 8 bases between. Germline loops: CDR1 SGDLS, CDR2 YYNGEE. The CDR3 is made up of 15 amino acids. DNA of the CDR3: TGTGCCAGCAGCGTACTCGAAGGCTCCTACAATGAGCAGTTCTTC. It codes for CASSVLEGSYNEQFF.